One sample yielded the 4 T cell receptor beta chains listed below, sequenced in a study of T cell responses to AZD1222 COVID-19 vaccine. The assay was immunoSEQ multiplex PCR, and TCRdb's table has in-frame clones only and misses some. Among around 84,000 clones listed, roughly nine tenths were seen once. The sequenced sample was peripheral blood, obtained on day 0 of AZD1222 vaccination. The receptors here all came from an adult in good health.

The V call is TRBV7-9, the J call TRBJ1-4, with 9 bases aligning to TRBD1. J gave up 8 bases and V 5 bases, and 9 bases lay outside the gene matches. The CDR3 is 15 residues long. Germline-derived CDR1 and CDR2 are SEHNR and FQNEAQ (reference sequence). As DNA, the CDR3 is TGTGCCAGCAGCCCTCCGGGACAGGGAAGAGAAAAACTGTTTTTT. This translates into CASSPPGQGREKLFF. Full variable domain (outside the CDR3, taken from reference TRBV7-9 and TRBJ1-4): DTGVSQNPRHKITKRGQNVTFRCDPISEHNRLYWYRQTLGQGPEFLTYFQNEAQLEKSRLLSDRFSAERPKGSFSTLEIQRTEQGDSAMYLCASSPPGQGREKLFFGSGTQLSVL.

This clone was recorded a few times. The rearrangement joins TRBV6-5 to TRBJ1-6, with D tentatively TRBD1 (5 bases). This CDR3 contains 15 residues. Looked up from germline, CDR1 is MNHEY and CDR2 is SVGAGI. Trimming stripped 0 bases from V and 8 bases from J, with 11 bases between. DNA for the CDR3: TGTGCCAGCAGTTACTCGAGGCAGGGCGATTCACCCCTCCACTTT. This gives the protein CASSYSRQGDSPLHF.

The DNA for the CDR3 is TGCAGTGCTAGTGCGAGACAGGGGGCTCAGCCCCAGCATTTT. Its translation is CSASARQGAQPQHF. V usage is TRBV20-1 and J usage is TRBJ1-5, with 10 bases fitting TRBD1. V gave up 3 bases and J gave up 6 bases; unmatched junction bases: 5. This CDR3 is built from 14 residues. CDR1 DFQATT and CDR2 SNEGSKA come from the germline V gene (reference sequence).

V is TRBV5-8 and J is TRBJ1-1; 7 bases are a match to TRBD1. The CDR3 has 15 residues. Per germline, CDR1 SGHTS and CDR2 YDEGEE. Trimming took 4 bases from V and 2 from J; bases not matched to a gene: 8. The CDR3 region has the DNA TGTGCCAGCAGCCTAACAGGGGTCTTCAACACTGAAGCTTTCTTT. Its translation is CASSLTGVFNTEAFF.